The present entry profiles one T cell receptor (beta chain) with its context. The data were taken from a study of blood T cell repertoires in COVID-19. As for the study in general: Donors in the United States, Italy and Spain gave samples during acute or convalescent COVID-19. PBMCs, B-cell-depleted T cells, or T cells provided the cDNA or gDNA that made up the material.

From germline, CDR1 is SGHVS and CDR2 FQNEAQ. The ends lost 6 bases at V and 2 bases at J; junction bases unmatched: 3. The CDR3 has 13 amino acids. In the original processing: Estimates of nucleated cell counts were drawn from the amplification of reference gene primers. Repertoires were generated with immunoSEQ multiplex PCR, while TCRdb's copy carries only in-frame clones and drops some. Clonal size and the V and J genes are those of that table, whereas D and trimming came from the DNA. The table includes roughly 150,000 clones, about 91% detected once. Sequenced sample: peripheral blood. This chain joins TRBV7-8 and TRBJ2-5, with 7 positions matching TRBD1. The receptor was isolated from a human donor in a cohort sampled during active COVID-19. CDR3 DNA sequence: TGTGCCAGCAGTCGGGACAGACAAGAGACCCAGTACTTC. Its translation is CASSRDRQETQYF.